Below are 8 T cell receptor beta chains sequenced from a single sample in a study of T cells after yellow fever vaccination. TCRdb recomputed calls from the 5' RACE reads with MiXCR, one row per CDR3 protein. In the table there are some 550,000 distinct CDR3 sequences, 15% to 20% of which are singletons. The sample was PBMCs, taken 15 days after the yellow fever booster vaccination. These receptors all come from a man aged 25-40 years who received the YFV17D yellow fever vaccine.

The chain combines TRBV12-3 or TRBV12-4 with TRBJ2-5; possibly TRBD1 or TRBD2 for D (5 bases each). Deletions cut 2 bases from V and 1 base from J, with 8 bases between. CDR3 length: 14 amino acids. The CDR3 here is CASSLRGSQETQYF. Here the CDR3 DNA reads TGTGCCAGCAGTTTACGGGGCTCCCAAGAGACCCAGTACTTC.

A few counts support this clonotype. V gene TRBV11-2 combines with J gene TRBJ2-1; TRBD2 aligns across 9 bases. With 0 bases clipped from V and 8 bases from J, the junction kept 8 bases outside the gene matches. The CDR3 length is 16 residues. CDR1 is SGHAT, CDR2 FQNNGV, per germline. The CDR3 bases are TGTGCCAGCAGCTTAGACCCTCTAGCGGGAACCCATGAGCAGTTCTTC. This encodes CASSLDPLAGTHEQFF.

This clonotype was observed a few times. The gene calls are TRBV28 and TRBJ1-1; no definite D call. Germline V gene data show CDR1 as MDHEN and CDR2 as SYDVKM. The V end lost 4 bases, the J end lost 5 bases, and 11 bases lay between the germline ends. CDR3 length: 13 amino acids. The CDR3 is CASSSYSVTEAFF. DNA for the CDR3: TGTGCCAGCAGTTCCTACAGTGTTACTGAAGCTTTCTTT.

CDR3 protein: CASSSGTLGSGIQYF. CDR3 DNA: TGCGCCAGCAGCTCCGGGACATTGGGCTCGGGCATTCAGTACTTC. The chain links TRBV5-1 to TRBJ2-4; D might be TRBD1 (6 bases). Trimming took off 3 bases at V and 9 bases at J, with 19 bases between the two ends. Per germline, CDR1 SGHRS and CDR2 YFSETQ. The CDR3 is 15 residues long.

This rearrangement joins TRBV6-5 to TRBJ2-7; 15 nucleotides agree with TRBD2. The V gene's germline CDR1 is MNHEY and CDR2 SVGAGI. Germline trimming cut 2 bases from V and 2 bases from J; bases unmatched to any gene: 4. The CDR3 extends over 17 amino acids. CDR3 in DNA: TGTGCCAGCAGTTACCGGGGACTAGCGGGAGGTGCCTACGAGCAGTACTTC. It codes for CASSYRGLAGGAYEQYF.

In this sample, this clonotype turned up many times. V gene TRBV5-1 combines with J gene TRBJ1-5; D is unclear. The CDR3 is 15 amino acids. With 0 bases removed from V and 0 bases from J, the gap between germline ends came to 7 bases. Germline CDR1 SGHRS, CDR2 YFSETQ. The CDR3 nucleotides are TGCGCCAGCAGCTTGGAGGGAGGTAGCAATCAGCCCCAGCATTTT. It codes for CASSLEGGSNQPQHF.

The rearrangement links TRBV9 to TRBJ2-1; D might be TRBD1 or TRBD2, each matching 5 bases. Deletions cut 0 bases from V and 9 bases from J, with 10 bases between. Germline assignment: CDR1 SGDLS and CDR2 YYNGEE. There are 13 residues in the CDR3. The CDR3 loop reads CASSVDGTSEQFF. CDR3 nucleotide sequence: TGTGCCAGCAGCGTAGACGGGACGAGTGAGCAGTTCTTC. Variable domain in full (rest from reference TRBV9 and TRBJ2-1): DSGVTQTPKHLITATGQRVTLRCSPRSGDLSVYWYQQSLDQGLQFLIQYYNGEERAKGNILERFSAQQFPDLHSELNLSSLELGDSALYFCASSVDGTSEQFFGPGTRLTVL.

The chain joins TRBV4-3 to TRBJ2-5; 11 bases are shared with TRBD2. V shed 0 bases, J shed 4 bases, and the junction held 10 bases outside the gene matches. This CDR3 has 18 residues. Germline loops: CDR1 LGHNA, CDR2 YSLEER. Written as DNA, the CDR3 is TGCGCCAGCAGCCAAGATGGGACTAGCGGTATTACGGGAGAGACCCAGTACTTC. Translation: CASSQDGTSGITGETQYF.